This note documents a single T cell receptor (beta chain) sequence. What it binds is not known. Produced via immunoSEQ multiplex PCR; TCRdb's table is partial and in-frame only. This table holds 75,000 to 95,000 clones, around 80% found once. Per the germline V gene, CDR1 is MGHRA and CDR2 is YSYEKL. V shed 0 bases, J shed 3 bases, and the junction held 7 bases outside the gene matches. This CDR3 is built from 17 residues. These data are taken from a study of T cells in localized non-small cell lung cancer. Whole-study findings and limits: Patients showing higher blood T cell density tended to see longer overall survival. When the top 100 tumor clones were examined, a median about 60 of them also appeared in the adjacent lung, which was paired and uninvolved. In uninvolved adjacent lung, T cell clonality reached its highest value, exceeding tumor.

The receptor was isolated from a man aged 35-75 years with stage II squamous cell lung carcinoma. This sample comprised PBMCs, obtained before any cancer treatment. The rearrangement joins TRBV4-1 to TRBJ2-2; 7 nucleotides align to TRBD1. This chain's CDR3 is CASSQESWDRYTGELFF. CDR3 DNA: TGCGCCAGCAGCCAAGAGAGTTGGGACAGATACACCGGGGAGCTGTTTTTT.